A single sample is the source of the 21 T cell receptor beta chains below, sequenced in a study of tumor-infiltrating lymphocytes in localized non-small cell lung cancer. TCRdb's table, derived via immunoSEQ multiplex PCR, lists solely in-frame clones and lacks some. The sample has tens of thousands of clones; approximately 64% are singletons. Sequencing used lung tumor tissue. Receptors originate from a human donor with non-small cell lung cancer.

The chain has TRBV10-3 and TRBJ2-1; D is ambiguous. The germline CDR1 and CDR2 sequences are ENHRY and SYGVKD. This CDR3 region has 13 residues. Trimming took off 0 bases at V and 9 bases at J, with 9 bases between the two ends. Here the CDR3 DNA reads TGTGCCATCAGTGAGTCTGTGGCTGGTGAGCAGTTCTTC. Residues: CAISESVAGEQFF.

The J gene is TRBJ2-2, the V gene TRBV18, with TRBD1 matching 8 bases. The germline V gene has CDR1 KGHSH and CDR2 LQKENI. The CDR3 has 16 residues. The ends lost 6 bases at V and 7 bases at J; junction bases unmatched: 13. Written as DNA, the CDR3 is TGTGCCAGCTCCCGAACACCGGACAGGGCCGGCGGGGAGCTGTTTTTT. Translation gives CASSRTPDRAGGELFF.

The chain couples TRBV5-6 to TRBJ1-2; D unclear. V was shortened by 0 bases and J by 0 bases, with 12 bases between the two germline ends. The CDR3 loop spans 16 amino acids. Per germline, CDR1 SGHDT and CDR2 YYEEEE. The CDR3 sequence: CASSLEEYVSNYGYTF. For the CDR3, the DNA is TGTGCCAGCAGCTTGGAAGAGTACGTATCTAACTATGGCTACACCTTC.

The gene calls are TRBV15 and TRBJ2-1; 10 positions match TRBD2. J gave up 4 bases and V 3 bases, and 9 bases lay outside the gene matches. Germline V gene data show CDR1 as LNHNV and CDR2 as YYDKDF (reference sequence). The CDR3 extends over 17 amino acids. The CDR3 spells CATSRFGTSVIYNEQFF. The CDR3 nucleotides are TGTGCCACCAGCAGGTTCGGGACTAGCGTCATTTACAATGAGCAGTTCTTC.

The CDR3 DNA follows: TGCGCCAGCAGCTTGAATATAGTGGCCGGGAGTATCGATGAGCAGTTCTTC. Translation: CASSLNIVAGSIDEQFF. V gene TRBV5-1 combines with J gene TRBJ2-1; D may be TRBD2 (6 bases). Germline V lookup: CDR1 SGHRS, CDR2 YFSETQ. With 1 base removed from V and 8 bases from J, the gap between germline ends came to 22 bases. The CDR3 sequence is 17 residues long. The full variable domain, in which reference TRBV5-1 and TRBJ2-1 provide the parts outside the CDR3, is KAGVTQTPRYLIKTRGQQVTLSCSPISGHRSVSWYQQTPGQGLQFLFEYFSETQRNKGNFPGRFSGRQFSNSRSEMNVSTLELGDSALYLCASSLNIVAGSIDEQFFGPGTRLTVL.

In nucleotides, the CDR3 is TGCGCCAGCAGCCCGGGACTAGTCGTGTGGGGTAACAATGAGCAGTTCTTC. This sequence encodes CASSPGLVVWGNNEQFF. The chain has TRBV5-1 and TRBJ2-1; TRBD2 agrees at 8 bases. Germline V gives CDR1 SGHRS, CDR2 YFSETQ. J lost 5 bases, V lost 4 bases, and 14 bases had no gene match. This CDR3 spans 17 amino acids.

The sample holds a few counts of this clone. This rearrangement joins TRBV19 to TRBJ2-5, with a possible D match to TRBD2 (7 bases). CDR3 length: 13 amino acids. Germline loops: CDR1 LNHDA, CDR2 SQIVND (reference sequence). Trimming removed 4 bases at V and 4 bases at J, with 10 bases between. CDR3 sequence (DNA): TGTGCCAGTAGTACGGGGGGCGGAGAGACCCAGTACTTC. It codes for CASSTGGGETQYF. The variable domain in full, completed from reference TRBV19 and TRBJ2-5, reads DGGITQSPKYLFRKEGQNVTLSCEQNLNHDAMYWYRQDPGQGLRLIYYSQIVNDFQKGDIAEGYSVSREKKESFPLTVTSAQKNPTAFYLCASSTGGGETQYFGPGTRLLVL.

V is TRBV5-1 and J is TRBJ2-7, with a possible D match to TRBD1 (6 bases). V dropped 4 bases and J dropped 1 base, with 12 bases sitting between them. CDR1 is SGHRS, CDR2 YFSETQ, per germline. The CDR3 runs 14 residues. CDR3 in amino acids: CASSTPGQSYEQYF. The CDR3 region has the DNA TGCGCCAGCAGCACGCCTGGACAGTCCTACGAGCAGTACTTC.

This chain uses TRBV7-8 with TRBJ2-7, with D possibly called TRBD1 or TRBD2 (6 bases each). The CDR3 totals 16 residues. Germline loops: CDR1 SGHVS, CDR2 FQNEAQ. The ends were cut back, 5 bases at V and 7 bases at J, with 24 bases in the middle. CDR3 in DNA: TGTGCCAGCAGCAAAGATGCGGGGACATTGACGTGGGAGCAGTACTTC. The encoded protein is CASSKDAGTLTWEQYF.

The chain is built from TRBV5-1 and TRBJ2-2; TRBD2 matches at 8 bases. J gave up 5 bases and V 2 bases, and 2 bases lay outside the gene matches. This CDR3 spans 14 amino acids. Germline CDR1 reads SGHRS; CDR2 reads YFSETQ. The CDR3 sequence is CASSLAGVTGELFF. The CDR3 bases are TGCGCCAGCAGCTTAGCGGGAGTTACCGGGGAGCTGTTTTTT.

This chain links TRBV7-2 with TRBJ2-7; D is unclear. CDR1 and CDR2 (germline): SGHTA, FQGNSA. The V end was cut by 2 bases, the J end by 1 base, with 3 bases between. This CDR3 contains 12 residues. CDR3 nucleotides: TGTGCCAGCAGCTTAAGGTCCTACGAGCAGTACTTC. Encoded protein: CASSLRSYEQYF.

The gene calls are TRBV15 and TRBJ2-7, with D unresolved. The CDR3 extends over 14 amino acids. Trimming left V 0 bases short and J 0 bases short, with 6 bases between. Germline values: CDR1 LNHNV, CDR2 YYDKDF (reference sequence). Here the CDR3 reads CATSRETTSYEQYF. CDR3 DNA: TGTGCCACCAGCAGAGAGACCACCTCCTACGAGCAGTACTTC.

The V gene is TRBV18, the J gene TRBJ1-4; D call uncertain. Looked up from germline, CDR1 is KGHSH and CDR2 is LQKENI. The length of the CDR3 is 13 residues. V gave up 5 bases and J gave up 7 bases, with 11 bases separating them. Here the CDR3 reads CASSSRTGEKLFF. The CDR3 DNA reads as TGTGCCAGCTCATCCCGGACCGGTGAAAAACTGTTTTTT.

V and J are TRBV28 and TRBJ1-5; 8 nucleotides agree with TRBD1. The V segment lost 6 bases and the J segment 6 bases; nucleotides outside the gene matches: 10. The germline gives CDR1 MDHEN, CDR2 SYDVKM. The CDR3 is 15 amino acids. The CDR3 protein is CASSRDRLRGQPQHF. CDR3 bases: TGTGCCAGCAGCAGGGACAGGTTGAGAGGTCAGCCCCAGCATTTT. The whole variable domain, remainder taken from reference TRBV28 and TRBJ1-5, is DVKVTQSSRYLVKRTGEKVFLECVQDMDHENMFWYRQDPGLGLRLIYFSYDVKMKEKGDIPEGYSVSREKKERFSLILESASTNQTSMYLCASSRDRLRGQPQHFGDGTRLSIL.

This clone showed up just once. The chain uses TRBV5-4 and TRBJ2-5, with 8 bases that match TRBD2. J was trimmed by 5 bases and V by 4 bases; bases with no gene match: 7. Per germline, CDR1 SGHNT and CDR2 YYREEE (reference sequence). The CDR3 extends over 14 amino acids. The CDR3 is CASSRGLEWETQYF. CDR3 sequence (DNA): TGTGCCAGCAGCCGGGGACTAGAGTGGGAGACCCAGTACTTC.

The V call is TRBV9, the J call TRBJ2-1; maybe TRBD1 (5 bases). Germline CDR1 SGDLS, CDR2 YYNGEE. Deletions cut 0 bases from V and 6 bases from J, with 16 bases between. This CDR3 region has 16 residues. CDR3 residues: CASSVGPAGNFNEQFF. The CDR3 DNA reads TGTGCCAGCAGCGTAGGTCCCGCAGGGAATTTCAATGAGCAGTTCTTC.

This clone has only a few counts. V gene TRBV11-2 combines with J gene TRBJ1-1; 10 bases match TRBD1. This CDR3 spans 15 amino acids. CDR1 SGHAT and CDR2 FQNNGV come from the germline V gene. V was pared by 4 bases and J by 7 bases, with 9 bases of the junction left unmatched. The CDR3 DNA reads TGTGCCAGCAGCTCCCCGCGAGACAGGGGGCTTGAAGCTTTCTTT. Translated: CASSSPRDRGLEAFF. The entire variable domain, with the rest obtained from reference TRBV11-2 and TRBJ1-1, is as follows: EAGVAQSPRYKIIEKRQSVAFWCNPISGHATLYWYQQILGQGPKLLIQFQNNGVVDDSQLPKDRFSAERLKGVDSTLKIQPAKLEDSAVYLCASSSPRDRGLEAFFGQGTRLTVV.

The CDR3 loop reads CASRFAGATYGYTF. The CDR3 region has the DNA TGTGCCAGCAGGTTTGCAGGGGCCACCTATGGCTACACCTTC. The genes are TRBV6-5 and TRBJ1-2; possible D gene TRBD1, 6 bases. Germline CDR1 reads MNHEY; CDR2 reads SVGAGI. The CDR3 sequence is 14 residues long. Deletions cut 6 bases from V and 4 bases from J, with 15 bases between.

This clone has just a few counts. The chain is built from TRBV19 and TRBJ1-5; D gene unclear. The CDR3 length is 14 residues. V lost 1 base and J lost 9, with 13 bases in between. Germline-derived CDR1 and CDR2 are LNHDA and SQIVND (reference sequence). Written as DNA, the CDR3 is TGTGCCAGTAGTATAGGTAGGAGCCAAGGGCCCCAGCATTTT. It encodes CASSIGRSQGPQHF.

This clone appeared a few times. The chain recombines TRBV5-1 with TRBJ2-7, with 8 bases lining up with TRBD2. The CDR3 is made up of 16 amino acids. The germline gives CDR1 SGHRS, CDR2 YFSETQ. The ends lost 5 bases at V and 0 bases at J; junction bases unmatched: 10. CDR3 sequence: CASSRSGLASSYEQYF. The CDR3 DNA reads TGCGCCAGCAGTCGATCTGGACTAGCAAGCTCCTACGAGCAGTACTTC.

The rearrangement links TRBV29-1 to TRBJ2-7; 10 nucleotides agree with TRBD2. The germline V gene has CDR1 SQVTM and CDR2 ANQGSEA. CDR3 length equals 15 residues. V was clipped by 0 bases and J by 6 bases; unmatched bases: 8. The CDR3 DNA is TGCAGCGTTGAAGATCAGTTAGCGGGAGGTGGCGAGCAGTACTTC. Translating gives CSVEDQLAGGGEQYF.